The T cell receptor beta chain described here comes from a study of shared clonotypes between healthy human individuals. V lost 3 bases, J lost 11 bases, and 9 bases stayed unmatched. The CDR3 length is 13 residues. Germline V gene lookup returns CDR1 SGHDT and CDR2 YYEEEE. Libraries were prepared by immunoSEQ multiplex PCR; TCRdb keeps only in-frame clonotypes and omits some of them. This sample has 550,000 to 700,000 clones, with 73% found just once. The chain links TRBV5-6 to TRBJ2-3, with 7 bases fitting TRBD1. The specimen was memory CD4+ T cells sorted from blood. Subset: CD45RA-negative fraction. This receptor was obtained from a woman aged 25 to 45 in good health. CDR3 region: CASSSVDREKQYF. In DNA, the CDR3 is TGTGCCAGCAGCTCCGTAGACAGGGAAAAGCAGTATTTT.